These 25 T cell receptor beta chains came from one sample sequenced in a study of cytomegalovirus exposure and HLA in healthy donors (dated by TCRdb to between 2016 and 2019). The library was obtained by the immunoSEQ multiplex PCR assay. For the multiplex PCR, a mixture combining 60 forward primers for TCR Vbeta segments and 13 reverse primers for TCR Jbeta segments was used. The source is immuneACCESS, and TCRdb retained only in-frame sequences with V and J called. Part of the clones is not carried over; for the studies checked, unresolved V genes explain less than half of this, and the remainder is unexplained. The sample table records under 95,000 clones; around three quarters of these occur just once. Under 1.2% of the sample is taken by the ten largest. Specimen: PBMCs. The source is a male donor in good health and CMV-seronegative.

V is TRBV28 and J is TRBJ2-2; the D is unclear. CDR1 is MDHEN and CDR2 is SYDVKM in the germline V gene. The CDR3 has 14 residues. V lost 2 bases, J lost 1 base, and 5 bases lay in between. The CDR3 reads CASSLVENTGELFF. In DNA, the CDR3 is TGTGCCAGCAGTTTAGTAGAGAACACCGGGGAGCTGTTTTTT.

The CDR3: CASSGRGSSGAYEQFF. In DNA, the CDR3 is TGTGCCAGCAGTGGACGTGGTAGTTCAGGGGCTTATGAGCAGTTCTTC. The genes are TRBV6-1 and TRBJ2-1, with D perhaps matching TRBD1 (6 bases). Trimming stripped 4 bases from V and 8 bases from J, with 21 bases between. Germline V gene data show CDR1 as MNHNS and CDR2 as SASEGT. This CDR3 is 16 amino acids long.

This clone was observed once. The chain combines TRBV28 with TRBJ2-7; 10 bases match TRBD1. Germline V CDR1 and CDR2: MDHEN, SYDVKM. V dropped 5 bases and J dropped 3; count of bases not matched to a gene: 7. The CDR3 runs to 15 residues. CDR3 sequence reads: CASSRPGQGVYEQYF. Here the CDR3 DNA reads TGTGCCAGCAGTCGACCAGGACAGGGGGTCTACGAGCAGTACTTC.

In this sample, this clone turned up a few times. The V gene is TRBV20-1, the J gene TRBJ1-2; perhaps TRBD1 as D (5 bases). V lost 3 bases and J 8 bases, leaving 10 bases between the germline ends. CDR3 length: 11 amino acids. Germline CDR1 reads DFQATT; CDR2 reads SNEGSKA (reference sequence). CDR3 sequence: CSARGRGGYTF. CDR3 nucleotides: TGCAGTGCTAGGGGTCGGGGGGGCTACACCTTC.

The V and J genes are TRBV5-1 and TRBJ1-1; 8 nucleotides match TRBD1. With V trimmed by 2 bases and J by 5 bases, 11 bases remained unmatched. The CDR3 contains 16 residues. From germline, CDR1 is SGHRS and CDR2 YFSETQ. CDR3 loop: CASSFGTGASGTEAFF. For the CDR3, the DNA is TGCGCCAGCAGCTTTGGGACAGGTGCTTCGGGGACTGAAGCTTTCTTT. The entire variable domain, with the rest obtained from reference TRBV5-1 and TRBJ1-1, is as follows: KAGVTQTPRYLIKTRGQQVTLSCSPISGHRSVSWYQQTPGQGLQFLFEYFSETQRNKGNFPGRFSGRQFSNSRSEMNVSTLELGDSALYLCASSFGTGASGTEAFFGQGTRLTVV.

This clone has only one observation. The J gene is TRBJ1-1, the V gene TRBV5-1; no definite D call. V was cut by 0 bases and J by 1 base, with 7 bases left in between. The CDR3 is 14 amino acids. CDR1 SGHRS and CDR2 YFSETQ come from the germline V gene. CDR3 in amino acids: CASSLVIQNTEAFF. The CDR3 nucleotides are TGCGCCAGCAGCTTGGTTATACAGAACACTGAAGCTTTCTTT.

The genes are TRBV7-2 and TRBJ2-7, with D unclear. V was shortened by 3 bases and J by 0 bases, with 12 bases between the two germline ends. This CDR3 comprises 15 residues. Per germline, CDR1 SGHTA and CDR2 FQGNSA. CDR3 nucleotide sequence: TGTGCCAGCAGCTTGCGCCCCGGGTTCTCCTACGAGCAGTACTTC. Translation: CASSLRPGFSYEQYF.

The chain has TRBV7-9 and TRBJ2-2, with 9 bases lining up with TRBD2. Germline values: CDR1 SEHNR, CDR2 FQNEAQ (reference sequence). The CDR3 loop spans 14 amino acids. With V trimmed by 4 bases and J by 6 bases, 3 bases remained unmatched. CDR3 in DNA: TGTGCCAGCAGCTCGGCGGGGGGGCCCGGGGAGCTGTTTTTT. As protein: CASSSAGGPGELFF.

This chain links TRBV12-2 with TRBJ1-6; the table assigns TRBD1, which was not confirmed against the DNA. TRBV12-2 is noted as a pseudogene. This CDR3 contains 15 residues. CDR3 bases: TGTGCAGCTACCGGGCCAAAGGGGGATAATTCACCCCTCCACTTT. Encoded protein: CAATGPKGDNSPLHF.

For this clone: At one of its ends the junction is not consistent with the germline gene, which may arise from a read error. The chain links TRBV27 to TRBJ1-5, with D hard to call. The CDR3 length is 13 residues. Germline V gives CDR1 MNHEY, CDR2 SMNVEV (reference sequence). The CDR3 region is CASSLRSNQPQNF. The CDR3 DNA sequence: TGTGCCAGCAGTTTACGTAGCAATCAGCCCCAGAATTTT.

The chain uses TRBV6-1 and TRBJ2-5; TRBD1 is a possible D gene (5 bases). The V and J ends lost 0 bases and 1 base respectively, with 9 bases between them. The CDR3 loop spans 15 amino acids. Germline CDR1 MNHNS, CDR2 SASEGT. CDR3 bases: TGTGCCAGCAGTGAAGCAGGGGCGATCCAAGAGACCCAGTACTTC. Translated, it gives CASSEAGAIQETQYF.

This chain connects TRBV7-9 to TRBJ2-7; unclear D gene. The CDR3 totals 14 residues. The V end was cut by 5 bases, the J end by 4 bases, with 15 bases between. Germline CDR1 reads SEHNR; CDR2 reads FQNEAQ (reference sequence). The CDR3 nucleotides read TGTGCCAGCAGCCCTCCGGAGAACCAATACGAGCAGTACTTC. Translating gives CASSPPENQYEQYF.

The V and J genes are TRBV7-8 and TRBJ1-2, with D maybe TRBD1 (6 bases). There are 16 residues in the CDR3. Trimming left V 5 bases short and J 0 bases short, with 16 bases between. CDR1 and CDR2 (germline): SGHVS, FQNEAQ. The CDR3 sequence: CASSPGDGSANYGYTF. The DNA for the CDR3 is TGTGCCAGCAGCCCAGGGGACGGATCAGCTAACTATGGCTACACCTTC.

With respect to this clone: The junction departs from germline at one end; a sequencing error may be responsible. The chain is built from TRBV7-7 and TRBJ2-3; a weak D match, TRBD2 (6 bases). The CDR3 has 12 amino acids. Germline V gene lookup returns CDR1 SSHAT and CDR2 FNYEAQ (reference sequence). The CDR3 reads CASSFDGGAQYF. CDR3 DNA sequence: TGTGCTAGCAGCTTTGATGGCGGGGCGCAGTATTTT.

CDR3 residues: CASSTSSGSSYEQYF. CDR3 sequence (DNA): TGTGCCAGTAGTACTTCAAGCGGTAGCTCCTACGAGCAGTACTTC. The chain carries TRBV19 and TRBJ2-5; perhaps TRBD2 as D (5 bases). The J call may be wrong; the DNA end is better matched by TRBJ2-7. The CDR3 length is 15 residues. The germline CDR1 and CDR2 sequences are LNHDA and SQIVND (reference sequence).

This CDR3 is CASSQTTSTDTQYF. For the CDR3, the DNA is TGTGCCAGCAGCCAAACGACAAGCACAGATACGCAGTATTTT. This rearrangement joins TRBV5-4 to TRBJ2-3; D remains unclear. The CDR3 is made up of 14 amino acids. Germline V CDR1 and CDR2: SGHNT, YYREEE (reference sequence). V was trimmed by 4 bases and J by 0 bases, leaving 9 bases between them.

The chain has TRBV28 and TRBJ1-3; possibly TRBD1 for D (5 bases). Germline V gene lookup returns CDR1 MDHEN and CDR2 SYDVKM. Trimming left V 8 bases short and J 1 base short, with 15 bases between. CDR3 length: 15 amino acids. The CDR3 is CASWAGLGSGNTIYF. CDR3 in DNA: TGTGCCAGCTGGGCAGGGTTAGGATCTGGAAACACCATATATTTT.

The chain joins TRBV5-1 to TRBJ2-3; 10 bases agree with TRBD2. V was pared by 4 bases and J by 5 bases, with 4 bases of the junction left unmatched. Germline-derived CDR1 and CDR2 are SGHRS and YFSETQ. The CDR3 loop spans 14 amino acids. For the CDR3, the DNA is TGCGCCAGCAGCCCTAGGACTAGCGGAGATACGCAGTATTTT. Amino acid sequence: CASSPRTSGDTQYF.

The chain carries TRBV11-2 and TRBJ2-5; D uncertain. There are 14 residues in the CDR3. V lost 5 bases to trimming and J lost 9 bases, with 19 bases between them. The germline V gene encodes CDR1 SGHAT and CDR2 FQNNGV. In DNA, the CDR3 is TGTGCCAGCAGCCCCGAGGTCGGTGAGCTTCCCCAGTACTTC. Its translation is CASSPEVGELPQYF.

Written as DNA, the CDR3 is TGCGCCAGCAGCTTAGGGACAGGTCTCTACGAGCAGTACTTC. Its translation: CASSLGTGLYEQYF. The chain combines TRBV5-1 with TRBJ2-5, with 8 bases aligning to TRBD1. The end of the DNA is better explained by TRBJ2-7, so the J call may be wrong. The CDR3 spans 14 residues. The V gene's germline CDR1 is SGHRS and CDR2 YFSETQ.

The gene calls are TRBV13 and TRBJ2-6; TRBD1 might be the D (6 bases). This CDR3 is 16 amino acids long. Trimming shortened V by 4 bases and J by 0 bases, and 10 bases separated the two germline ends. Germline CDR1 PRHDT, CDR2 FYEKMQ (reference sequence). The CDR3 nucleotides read TGTGCCAGCAGCTCGACAGGAACCTCTGGGGCCAACGTCCTGACTTTC. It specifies CASSSTGTSGANVLTF.

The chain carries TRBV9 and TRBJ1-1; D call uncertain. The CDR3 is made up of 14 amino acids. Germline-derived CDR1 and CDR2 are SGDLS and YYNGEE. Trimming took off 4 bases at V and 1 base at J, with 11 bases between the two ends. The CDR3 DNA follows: TGTGCCAGCAGCCCAGCATCGGGGAACACTGAAGCTTTCTTT. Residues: CASSPASGNTEAFF. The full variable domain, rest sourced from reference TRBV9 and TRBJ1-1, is DSGVTQTPKHLITATGQRVTLRCSPRSGDLSVYWYQQSLDQGLQFLIQYYNGEERAKGNILERFSAQQFPDLHSELNLSSLELGDSALYFCASSPASGNTEAFFGQGTRLTVV.

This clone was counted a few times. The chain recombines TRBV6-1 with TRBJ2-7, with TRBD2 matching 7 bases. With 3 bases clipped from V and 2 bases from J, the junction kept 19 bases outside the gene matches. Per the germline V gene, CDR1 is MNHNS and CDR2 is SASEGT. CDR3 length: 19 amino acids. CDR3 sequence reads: CASSDPSKTGLTLTYEQYF. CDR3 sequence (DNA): TGTGCCAGCAGTGACCCAAGCAAGACGGGACTAACCCTCACCTACGAGCAGTACTTC.

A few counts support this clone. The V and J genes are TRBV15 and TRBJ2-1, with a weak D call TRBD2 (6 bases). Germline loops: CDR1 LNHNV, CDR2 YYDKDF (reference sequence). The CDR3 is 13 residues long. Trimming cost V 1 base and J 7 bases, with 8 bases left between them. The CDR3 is CATSRGSGNEQFF. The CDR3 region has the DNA TGTGCCACCAGCAGAGGCAGCGGGAATGAGCAGTTCTTC.

In nucleotides, the CDR3 is TGCAGCGTAGAGACTGAAGCTTTCTTT. Its translation: CSVETEAFF. This chain uses TRBV29-1 with TRBJ1-1; D gene unclear. CDR1 SQVTM and CDR2 ANQGSEA come from the germline V gene. The CDR3 consists of 9 residues. V lost 6 bases to trimming and J lost 5 bases, with 4 bases between them.